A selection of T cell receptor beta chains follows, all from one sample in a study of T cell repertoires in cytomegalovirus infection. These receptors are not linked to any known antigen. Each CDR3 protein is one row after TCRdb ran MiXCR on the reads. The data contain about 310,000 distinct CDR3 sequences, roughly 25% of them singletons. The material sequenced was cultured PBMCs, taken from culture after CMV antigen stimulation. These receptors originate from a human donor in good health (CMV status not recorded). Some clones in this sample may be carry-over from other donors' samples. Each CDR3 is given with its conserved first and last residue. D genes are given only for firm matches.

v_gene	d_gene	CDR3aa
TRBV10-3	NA	CAISESQEGETQYF
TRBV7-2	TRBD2	CASSPTSGTYEQYF
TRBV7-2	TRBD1	CASSDGQVYYSYNEQFF
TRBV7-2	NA	CASSFGGPGNIQYF
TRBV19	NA	CASRRDLAGQNDEQFF
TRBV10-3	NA	CAISDRAADEQYF
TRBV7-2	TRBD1	CASSGQGGTEAFF
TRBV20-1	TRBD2	CSANSGLAFSDEQFF
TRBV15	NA	CATSRDPVSSYNEQFF
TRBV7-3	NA	CASSLLSGAQETQYF
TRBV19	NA	CASSIAGDYNEQFF
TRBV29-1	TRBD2	CSVRGLAGETQYF
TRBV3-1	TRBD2	CACSQYGRWDNEQFF
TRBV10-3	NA	CAISDPSAVVGEKLFF
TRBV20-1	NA	CSARSAGTSTDTQYF
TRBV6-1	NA	CASSINRRILAKNIQYF
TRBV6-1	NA	CASSESLSYEQYF
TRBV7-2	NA	CASSLFFSEQNEKLFF
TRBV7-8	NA	CASSLALETYEQYF
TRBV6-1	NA	CASRPRGLRANSPLHF
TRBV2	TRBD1	CASRRDRGAGANVLTF
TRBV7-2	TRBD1	CASSRRQGGDTEAFF
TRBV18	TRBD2	CASSPPASGRYDNEQFF
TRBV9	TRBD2	CASGSISGSNEQFF
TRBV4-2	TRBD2	CASSQARAGSTDTQYF
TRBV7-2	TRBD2	CASSLTSGRNTQYF